Reported below is one T cell receptor (beta chain). 60 Vbeta and 13 Jbeta primers were used in PCR. TCRdb's table, derived via immunoSEQ multiplex PCR, lists solely in-frame clones and lacks some. The sample records about 120,000 clones, 80% to 90% being singletons. V lost 8 bases, J lost 5 bases, and 8 bases stayed unmatched. There are 15 residues in the CDR3. CDR1 is SGHRS, CDR2 YFSETQ, per germline. The data derive from a study of cytomegalovirus exposure and HLA in healthy donors. Study context: For the roughly 400 genotyped donors, about 81% fell within the Caucasian-associated ancestry cluster.

This receptor was obtained from a middle-aged man in good health and CMV-seronegative. The rearrangement links TRBV5-1 to TRBJ2-5; TRBD2 agrees at 14 bases. The specimen sequenced was PBMCs. CDR3 DNA sequence: TGCGCCAGTAGGACTAGCGGGAGGCGGGAGGAGACCCAGTACTTC. Its translation is CASRTSGRREETQYF.